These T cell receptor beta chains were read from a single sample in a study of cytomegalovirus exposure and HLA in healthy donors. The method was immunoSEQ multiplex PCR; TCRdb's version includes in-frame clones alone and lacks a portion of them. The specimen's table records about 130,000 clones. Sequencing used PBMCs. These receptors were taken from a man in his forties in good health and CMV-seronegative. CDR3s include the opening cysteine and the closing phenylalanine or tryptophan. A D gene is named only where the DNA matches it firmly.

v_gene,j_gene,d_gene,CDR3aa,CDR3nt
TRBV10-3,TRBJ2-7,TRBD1,CATRQGEGEQYF,TGTGCCACGAGACAGGGTGAAGGCGAGCAGTACTTC
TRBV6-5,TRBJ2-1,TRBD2,CASSRGAGGNEQFF,TGTGCCAGCAGCCGAGGAGCGGGAGGGAATGAGCAGTTCTTC
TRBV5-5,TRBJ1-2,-,CASSFVGGNGYTF,TGTGCCAGCAGCTTCGTAGGAGGGAATGGCTACACCTTC
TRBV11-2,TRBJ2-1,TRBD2,CASRSTKGTSGRNEQFF,TGTGCCAGCAGGTCAACCAAAGGGACTAGCGGGAGGAATGAGCAGTTCTTC
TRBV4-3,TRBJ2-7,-,CASSQGAASSYEQYF,TGCGCCAGCAGCCAAGGCGCAGCGAGCTCCTACGAGCAGTACTTC
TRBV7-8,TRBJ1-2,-,CASSLGPGFYYGYTF,TGTGCCAGCAGCTTAGGCCCAGGATTTTACTATGGCTACACCTTC
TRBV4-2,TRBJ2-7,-,CASSQDLAAVAASYEQYF,TGTGCCAGCAGCCAAGACTTGGCGGCGGTAGCGGCTTCCTACGAGCAGTACTTC
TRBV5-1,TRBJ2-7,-,CASSGTVSYEQYF,TGCGCCAGCAGCGGAACAGTCTCCTACGAGCAGTACTTC
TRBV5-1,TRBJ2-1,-,CASSSTGLRHNEQFF,TGCGCCAGCAGCTCGACGGGACTCCGACACAATGAGCAGTTCTTC
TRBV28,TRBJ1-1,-,CASMPRATEAFF,TGTGCCAGCATGCCCAGGGCGACTGAAGCTTTCTTT
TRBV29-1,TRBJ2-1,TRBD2,CSVEGGSNEQFF,TGCAGCGTTGAGGGCGGGAGCAATGAGCAGTTCTTC
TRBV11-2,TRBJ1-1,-,CASSLGLGEAFF,TGTGCCAGCAGCTTAGGGCTTGGTGAAGCTTTCTTT
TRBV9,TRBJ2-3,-,CASSVGGGTWTDTQYF,TGTGCCAGCAGCGTAGGTGGGGGCACATGGACAGATACGCAGTATTTT
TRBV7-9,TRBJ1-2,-,CASSPDRNYGYTF,TGTGCCAGCAGCCCCGACAGAAACTATGGCTACACCTTC
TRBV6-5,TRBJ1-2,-,CASSYKGEVDGYTF,TGTGCCAGCAGTTACAAGGGGGAAGTGGATGGCTACACCTTC
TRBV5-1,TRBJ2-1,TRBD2,CASSRDNGLAGAYYNEQFF,TGCGCCAGCAGCCGGGACAACGGACTAGCGGGAGCGTATTACAATGAGCAGTTCTTC
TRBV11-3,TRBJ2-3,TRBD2,CASSPRLATDTQYF,TGTGCCAGCAGCCCCAGACTAGCCACAGATACGCAGTATTTT
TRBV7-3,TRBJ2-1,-,CASSPGGGRDEQFF,TGTGCCAGCAGCCCCGGAGGGGGGAGGGATGAGCAGTTCTTC
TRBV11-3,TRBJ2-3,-,CASSLGRVGTDTQYF,TGTGCCAGCAGCTTAGGGAGGGTGGGCACAGATACGCAGTATTTT
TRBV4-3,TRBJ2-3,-,CASSQDPGGTDTQYF,TGCGCCAGCAGCCAGGATCCCGGGGGCACAGATACGCAGTATTTT
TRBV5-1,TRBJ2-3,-,CASRSTPSTDTQYF,TGCGCCAGCAGAAGCACTCCTAGCACAGATACGCAGTATTTT
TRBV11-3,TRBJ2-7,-,CASSRSPAGEWQYF,TGTGCCAGCAGCCGTAGCCCCGCCGGCGAGTGGCAGTACTTC
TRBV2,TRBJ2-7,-,CASSGGLRVVHEQYF,TGTGCCAGCAGCGGGGGTTTGAGGGTAGTCCACGAGCAGTACTTC
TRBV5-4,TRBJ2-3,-,CASSLAGSGPGDTQYF,TGTGCCAGCAGCTTGGCTGGAAGCGGCCCAGGTGATACGCAGTATTTT
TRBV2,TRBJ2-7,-,CASWAESYEQYF,TGTGCCAGTTGGGCTGAGAGCTACGAGCAGTACTTC
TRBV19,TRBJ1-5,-,CASSQQGPTYQPQHF,TGTGCCAGTAGTCAGCAGGGGCCCACATATCAGCCCCAGCATTTT
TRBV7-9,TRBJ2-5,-,CASSQTRETQYF,TGTGCCAGCAGCCAGACGCGGGAGACCCAGTACTTC
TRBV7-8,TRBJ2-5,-,CASSGRQGFQETQYF,TGTGCCAGCAGCGGTCGTCAGGGTTTCCAAGAGACCCAGTACTTC
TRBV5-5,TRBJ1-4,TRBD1,CASSLPGQGVLEKLFF,TGTGCCAGCAGTCTGCCGGGACAGGGAGTGTTAGAAAAACTGTTTTTT
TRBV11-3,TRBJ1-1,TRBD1,CASSHTQGGTFGAFF,TGTGCCAGCAGCCATACCCAGGGGGGTACGTTCGGAGCTTTCTTT
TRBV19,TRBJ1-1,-,CASSIWPNTEAFF,TGTGCCAGTAGTATTTGGCCGAACACTGAAGCTTTCTTT
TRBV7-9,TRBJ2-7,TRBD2,CASSHSGRGNEQYF,TGTGCCAGCAGCCATAGCGGGAGAGGGAACGAGCAGTACTTC
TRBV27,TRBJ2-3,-,CASLPLGGSTDTQYF,TGTGCCAGCCTCCCCCTGGGGGGTAGCACAGATACGCAGTATTTT
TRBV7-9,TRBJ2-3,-,CASSLGARGTSTDTQYF,TGTGCCAGCAGCTTAGGAGCGAGAGGAACTAGCACAGATACGCAGTATTTT
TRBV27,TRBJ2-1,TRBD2,CASSYGTSGRPGSVF,TGTGCCAGCAGCTATGGGACTAGCGGGCGCCCGGGGTCGGTCTTC
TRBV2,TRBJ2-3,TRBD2,CASSDTSGRDTQYF,TGTGCCAGCAGTGACACTAGCGGGAGAGATACGCAGTATTTT
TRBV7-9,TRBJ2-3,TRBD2,CASRPPPREADTQYF,TGTGCCAGCAGACCCCCCCCGCGGGAGGCAGATACGCAGTATTTT